Below are 19 T cell receptor beta chains sequenced from a single sample in a study of cytomegalovirus exposure and HLA in healthy donors. The PCR was carried out with 60 Vbeta primers and 13 Jbeta primers. Produced via immunoSEQ multiplex PCR; TCRdb's table is partial and in-frame only. The sample shows 150,000 or so clones, around 82% of them seen only once. Input material: PBMCs. These receptors came from a boy between 2 and 15 years old in good health and CMV-seronegative.

The chain couples TRBV29-1 to TRBJ2-3; D remains unclear. The CDR3 length is 15 residues. V was clipped by 3 bases and J by 0 bases, with 13 bases between them. CDR1 and CDR2 from the germline V gene are SQVTM and ANQGSEA. The CDR3 region has the DNA TGCAGCGTTGAGAGGCAGAAGCCCAGCACAGATACGCAGTATTTT. This encodes CSVERQKPSTDTQYF.

This sequence joins TRBV5-4 and TRBJ2-1, with TRBD2 matching 15 bases. The junction had 4 bases not matched to a gene; V was cut back by 7 bases and J by 8 bases. Germline V gives CDR1 SGHNT, CDR2 YYREEE (reference sequence). The CDR3 consists of 14 residues. The chain's CDR3 is CASGRTSGRDEQFF. CDR3 nucleotide sequence: TGTGCCAGCGGCAGGACTAGCGGGAGGGATGAGCAGTTCTTC.

The sample holds one count of this clone. The V call is TRBV21-1, the J call TRBJ2-3; TRBD2 is the table's D call and was not checked against the DNA. TRBV21-1 is a documented pseudogene. The CDR3 contains 21 residues. CDR3 protein: CASSKALGWSGLTTSTDTQYF. The CDR3 coding sequence is TGTGCCAGCAGCAAAGCGCTGGGATGGAGCGGACTCACTACTAGCACAGATACGCAGTATTTT.

The chain recombines TRBV21-1 with TRBJ2-2; the D segment call TRBD1 is taken from the table without a DNA check. TRBV21-1 is recorded as a pseudogene. CDR3 size: 14 residues. CDR3 sequence reads: CARNRQGVIGELFF. Written as DNA, the CDR3 is TGTGCCAGGAATAGACAGGGTGTTATCGGGGAGCTGTTTTTT.

To note about this clone: Because the CDR3 is missing its conserved closing phenylalanine or tryptophan, this is likely a read error. The chain has TRBV6-1 and TRBJ1-2, with 8 bases fitting TRBD1. J was trimmed by 6 bases and V by 2 bases; bases with no gene match: 5. CDR3 length: 14 residues. Germline CDR1 is MNHNS and CDR2 is SASEGT. In nucleotides, the CDR3 is TGTGCCAGCAGTGAATGGACAGGGTCTGATGGCTACACCCTC. Encoded protein: CASSEWTGSDGYTL.

The rearrangement joins TRBV25-1 to TRBJ2-7; D is ambiguous. Germline V lookup: CDR1 MGHDK, CDR2 SYGVNS. CDR3 length: 16 amino acids. Trimming left V 2 bases short and J 1 base short, with 15 bases between. CDR3 nucleotide sequence: TGTGCCAGCAGTGAAGGGTGGTCTAGGTCTTCCTACGAGCAGTACTTC. Translating it yields CASSEGWSRSSYEQYF.

This clone was counted once. The chain carries TRBV2 and TRBJ2-4; TRBD1 agrees at 10 bases. Trimming cost V 1 base and J 15 bases; bases outside gene matches: 12. Germline V lookup: CDR1 SNHLY, CDR2 FYNNEI. The CDR3 consists of 15 residues. The chain's CDR3 is CASSEETGGLGSGYF. CDR3 bases: TGTGCCAGCAGTGAAGAGACAGGGGGCTTAGGGTCGGGGTACTTC.

The chain carries TRBV10-3 and TRBJ1-3; D call uncertain. The CDR3 is made up of 15 amino acids. Germline loops: CDR1 ENHRY, CDR2 SYGVKD. V shed 0 bases and J shed 0 bases, with 6 bases lying between them. For the CDR3, the DNA is TGTGCCATCAGTGAGTCTGTCGGCTCTGGAAACACCATATATTTT. Translated, it gives CAISESVGSGNTIYF.

The gene calls are TRBV5-4 and TRBJ1-2; D not certain. Germline loops: CDR1 SGHNT, CDR2 YYREEE (reference sequence). The ends were cut back, 9 bases at V and 8 bases at J, with 20 bases in the middle. The CDR3 totals 13 residues. The CDR3 loop reads CATYPTPSRGYTF. The CDR3 DNA sequence: TGTGCCACCTACCCGACTCCCTCTCGGGGCTACACCTTC.

The rearrangement links TRBV19 to TRBJ2-5; 11 bases line up with TRBD2. V dropped 4 bases and J dropped 1; count of bases not matched to a gene: 5. The CDR3 consists of 16 residues. Germline-derived CDR1 and CDR2 are LNHDA and SQIVND (reference sequence). Here the CDR3 reads CASSKLGTSGQETQYF. Written as DNA, the CDR3 is TGTGCCAGTAGTAAATTGGGGACTAGCGGCCAAGAGACCCAGTACTTC.

The chain recombines TRBV12-5 with TRBJ2-5; tentative D call: TRBD1 (6 bases). The CDR3 length is 17 residues. In germline, CDR1 is LGHNT, CDR2 FRNRAP. V was pared by 1 base and J by 4 bases, with 19 bases between. The CDR3 sequence: CASGLDPYRVGIETQYF. CDR3 bases: TGTGCTAGTGGTTTGGACCCCTACAGGGTAGGGATAGAGACCCAGTACTTC. Full variable domain (remainder filled in from reference TRBV12-5 and TRBJ2-5): DARVTQTPRHKVTEMGQEVTMRCQPILGHNTVFWYRQTMMQGLELLAYFRNRAPLDDSGMPKDRFSAEMPDATLATLKIQPSEPRDSAVYFCASGLDPYRVGIETQYFGPGTRLLVL.

The V gene is TRBV5-4, the J gene TRBJ2-5, with TRBD1 matching over 7 bases. The germline V gene has CDR1 SGHNT and CDR2 YYREEE (reference sequence). The CDR3 runs to 15 residues. V dropped 0 bases and J dropped 5; count of bases not matched to a gene: 7. The CDR3 bases are TGTGCCAGCAGCTTGGCCGAGGGGGCCTGGGAGACCCAGTACTTC. This codes for CASSLAEGAWETQYF.

This sequence joins TRBV5-1 and TRBJ2-3, with TRBD1 as a possible D gene (6 bases). V was trimmed by 4 bases and J by 2 bases, leaving 26 bases between them. This CDR3 has 19 amino acids. CDR1 SGHRS and CDR2 YFSETQ come from the germline V gene. Here the CDR3 reads CASSLGAKILQGYTDTQYF. In DNA form, the CDR3 reads TGCGCCAGCAGCCTGGGGGCTAAAATCTTACAGGGCTACACAGATACGCAGTATTTT.

The gene calls are TRBV11-3 and TRBJ1-1; D call uncertain. Looked up from germline, CDR1 is SGHNT and CDR2 is YENEEA. Trimming removed 0 bases at V and 4 bases at J, with 6 bases between. CDR3 length equals 13 residues. The CDR3 region is CASSLEPSTEAFF. The CDR3 region has the DNA TGTGCCAGCAGCTTAGAACCTAGCACTGAAGCTTTCTTT. Based on the CDR3 plus reference TRBV11-3 and TRBJ1-1, the full variable domain is EAGVVQSPRYKIIEKKQPVAFWCNPISGHNTLYWYLQNLGQGPELLIRYENEEAVDDSQLPKDRFSAERLKGVDSTLKIQPAELGDSAVYLCASSLEPSTEAFFGQGTRLTVV.

The chain is built from TRBV5-1 and TRBJ2-2; TRBD1 matches at 10 bases. The V segment lost 0 bases and the J segment 4 bases; nucleotides outside the gene matches: 3. The CDR3 spans 16 residues. Germline assignment: CDR1 SGHRS and CDR2 YFSETQ. This CDR3 reads CASSLGTGGRTGELFF. The DNA of the CDR3 is TGCGCCAGCAGCTTGGGGACAGGGGGTCGCACCGGGGAGCTGTTTTTT.

V and J are TRBV27 and TRBJ2-7, with a tentative D call TRBD1 (6 bases). Trimming left V 3 bases short and J 2 bases short, with 17 bases between. Germline-derived CDR1 and CDR2 are MNHEY and SMNVEV (reference sequence). CDR3 size: 16 residues. In DNA, the CDR3 is TGTGCCAGCAGTTTTGGAAAAGGGACACTAACCTACGAGCAGTACTTC. Translation gives CASSFGKGTLTYEQYF.

This clone was counted a few times. The V call is TRBV28, the J call TRBJ1-1; 8 bases align to TRBD1. The V segment lost 5 bases and the J segment 3 bases; nucleotides outside the gene matches: 2. The CDR3 is 13 residues long. CDR1 and CDR2 (germline): MDHEN, SYDVKM. As DNA, the CDR3 is TGTGCCAGCAGTGCACAGGGGGACACTGAAGCTTTCTTT. Its protein product is CASSAQGDTEAFF.

The rearrangement uses TRBV11-2 and TRBJ1-3; the match to TRBD1 covers 7 bases. Trimming cost V 2 bases and J 1 base; bases outside gene matches: 2. CDR3 length equals 15 residues. Germline V CDR1 and CDR2: SGHAT, FQNNGV. CDR3 nucleotides: TGTGCCAGCAGCTTACAACAGGGGTCTGGAAACACCATATATTTT. This translates into CASSLQQGSGNTIYF.

The gene calls are TRBV28 and TRBJ1-3; the match to TRBD1 covers 9 bases. Germline V CDR1 and CDR2: MDHEN, SYDVKM. J was trimmed by 4 bases and V by 5 bases; bases with no gene match: 9. The CDR3 consists of 16 residues. CDR3 amino acids: CASSPQQGAGGNTIYF. The CDR3 region has the DNA TGTGCCAGCAGTCCGCAACAGGGGGCCGGAGGAAACACCATATATTTT.